The source of this TCR beta chain is a study of PD-1 blockade in mismatch repair-deficient tumors. Study in general: Enrolled about 2013-2016, patients had progressing, pretreated mismatch repair-deficient cancers of 12 types. Study-wide results and caveats: Tumor-resident clones, often undetectable pretreatment in blood, expanded then contracted after pembrolizumab.

This clone was detected only a few times. The target antigen is unknown. Generated by immunoSEQ multiplex PCR, the TCRdb table keeps only in-frame clones and is missing some. This sample carries 45,000 to 55,000 clones, over 70% of them seen once, and the ten largest clones take over 7.5%. V was shortened by 2 bases and J by 1 base, with 21 bases between the two germline ends. CDR3 length: 19 residues. Per the germline V gene, CDR1 is ENHRY and CDR2 is SYGVKD. Mismatch repair deficiency was confirmed in all patients, by PCR or immunohistochemistry. TCR sequencing covered a few patients who responded to pembrolizumab.

This sequence originates from an adult with mismatch repair-deficient cancer. This specimen consisted of peripheral blood, obtained roughly 20 weeks after starting pembrolizumab. The chain joins TRBV10-3 to TRBJ1-5; D is perhaps TRBD1 (5 bases). The CDR3 is CAISETPGTGRASNQPQHF. Here the CDR3 DNA reads TGTGCCATCAGTGAGACCCCCGGGACCGGAAGGGCGAGCAATCAGCCCCAGCATTTT.